Below, 2 T cell receptor beta chains from the same sample are listed, as sequenced in a study of blood T cell repertoires in COVID-19. Data came from immunoSEQ multiplex PCR; TCRdb stores just in-frame clones and leaves some out. The sample records roughly 70,000 clones, 75% to 90% being singletons. Source material: peripheral blood. The receptors here all came from a man older than 75 with acute or convalescent COVID-19.

This clone has a single count. The gene calls are TRBV19 and TRBJ1-5; TRBD1 agrees at 7 bases. This CDR3 has 15 amino acids. CDR1 is LNHDA and CDR2 is SQIVND in the germline V gene (reference sequence). Unmatched junction bases numbered 12, after V lost 6 bases and J lost 7 bases. The CDR3 DNA sequence: TGTGCCAGTAGCCTGGACAAGGGACAGTCACAGCCCCAGCATTTT. It yields the protein CASSLDKGQSQPQHF.

V and J are TRBV14 and TRBJ2-7; TRBD1 matches 8 bases. The J segment lost 2 bases and the V segment lost 3 bases, leaving 3 bases of the junction unmatched. The CDR3 runs 14 residues. Germline CDR1 reads SGHDN; CDR2 reads FVKESK. The CDR3 coding sequence is TGTGCCAGCAGCCAGGGACAGGCCCCCTACGAGCAGTACTTC. Translated, it gives CASSQGQAPYEQYF.